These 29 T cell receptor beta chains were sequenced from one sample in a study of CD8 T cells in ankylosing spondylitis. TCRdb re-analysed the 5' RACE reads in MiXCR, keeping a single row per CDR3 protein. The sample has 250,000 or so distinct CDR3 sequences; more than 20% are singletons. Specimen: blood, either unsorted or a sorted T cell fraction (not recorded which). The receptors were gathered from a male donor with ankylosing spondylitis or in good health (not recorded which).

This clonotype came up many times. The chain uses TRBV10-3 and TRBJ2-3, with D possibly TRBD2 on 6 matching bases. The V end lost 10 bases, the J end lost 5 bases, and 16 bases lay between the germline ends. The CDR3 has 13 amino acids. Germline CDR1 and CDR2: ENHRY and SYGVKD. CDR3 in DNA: TGTGCCACCCTTGGGGGGAAAGGAGATACGCAGTATTTT. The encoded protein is CATLGGKGDTQYF.

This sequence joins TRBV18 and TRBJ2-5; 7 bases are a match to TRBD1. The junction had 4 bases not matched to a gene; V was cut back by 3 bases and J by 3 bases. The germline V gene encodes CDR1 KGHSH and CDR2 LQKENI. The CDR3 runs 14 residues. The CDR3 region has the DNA TGTGCCAGCTCACCCCAAACAGGGGAAGAGACCCAGTACTTC. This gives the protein CASSPQTGEETQYF.

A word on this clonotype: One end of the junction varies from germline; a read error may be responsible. CDR3 DNA: TGTGCCAGCAGCCAAACACAGCGGGGGGGCTCCCACAATGAGCAGTTCTTC. Translated: CASSQTQRGGSHNEQFF. J is TRBJ2-1 and V is TRBV3-1, with 10 bases matching TRBD2. CDR3 length: 17 residues. The germline CDR1 and CDR2 sequences are LGHDT and YNNKEL (reference sequence).

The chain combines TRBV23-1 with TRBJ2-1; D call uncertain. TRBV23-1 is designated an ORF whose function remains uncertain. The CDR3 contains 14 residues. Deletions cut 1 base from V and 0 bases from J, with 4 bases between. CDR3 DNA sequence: TGCGCCAGCAGTCAATTTGGCTCCTACAATGAGCAGTTCTTC. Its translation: CASSQFGSYNEQFF.

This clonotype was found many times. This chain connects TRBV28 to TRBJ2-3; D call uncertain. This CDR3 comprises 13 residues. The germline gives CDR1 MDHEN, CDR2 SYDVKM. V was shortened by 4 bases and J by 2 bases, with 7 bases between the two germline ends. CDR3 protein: CASSSAATDTQYF. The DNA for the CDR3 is TGTGCCAGCAGTTCTGCGGCCACAGATACGCAGTATTTT.

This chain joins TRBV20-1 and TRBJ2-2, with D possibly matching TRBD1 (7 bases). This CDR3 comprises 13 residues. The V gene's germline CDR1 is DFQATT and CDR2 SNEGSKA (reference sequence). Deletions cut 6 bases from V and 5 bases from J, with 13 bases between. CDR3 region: CSAPRGVTGELFF. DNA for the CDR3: TGCAGTGCCCCCAGGGGGGTTACCGGGGAGCTGTTTTTT.

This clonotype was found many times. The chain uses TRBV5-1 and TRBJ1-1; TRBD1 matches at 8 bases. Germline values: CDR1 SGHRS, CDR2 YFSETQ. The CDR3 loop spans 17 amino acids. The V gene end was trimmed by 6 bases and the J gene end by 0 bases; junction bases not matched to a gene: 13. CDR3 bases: TGCGCCAGCACCCGTCAGGGGACAGGACTCATGAACACTGAAGCTTTCTTT. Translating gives CASTRQGTGLMNTEAFF. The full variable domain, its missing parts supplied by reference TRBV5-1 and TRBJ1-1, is KAGVTQTPRYLIKTRGQQVTLSCSPISGHRSVSWYQQTPGQGLQFLFEYFSETQRNKGNFPGRFSGRQFSNSRSEMNVSTLELGDSALYLCASTRQGTGLMNTEAFFGQGTRLTVV.

The CDR3 loop is CSATLGDTEAFF. Written as DNA, the CDR3 is TGCAGTGCGACTCTGGGAGACACTGAAGCTTTCTTT. This chain joins TRBV20-1 and TRBJ1-1; no firm D call. The CDR3 spans 12 residues. Germline V gives CDR1 DFQATT, CDR2 SNEGSKA (reference sequence). With 6 bases removed from V and 3 bases from J, the gap between germline ends came to 11 bases.

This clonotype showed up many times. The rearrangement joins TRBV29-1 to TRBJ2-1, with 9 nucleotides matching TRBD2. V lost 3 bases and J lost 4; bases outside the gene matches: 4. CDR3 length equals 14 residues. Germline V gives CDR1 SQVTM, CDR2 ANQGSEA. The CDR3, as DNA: TGCAGCGTTGATGCGGGGGGGACTTACAATGAGCAGTTCTTC. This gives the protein CSVDAGGTYNEQFF.

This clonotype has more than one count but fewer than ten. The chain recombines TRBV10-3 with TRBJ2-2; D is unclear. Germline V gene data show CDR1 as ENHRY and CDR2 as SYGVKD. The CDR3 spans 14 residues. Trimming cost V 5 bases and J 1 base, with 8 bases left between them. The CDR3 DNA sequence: TGTGCCATCAGTCCCACACGGAACACCGGGGAGCTGTTTTTT. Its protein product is CAISPTRNTGELFF.

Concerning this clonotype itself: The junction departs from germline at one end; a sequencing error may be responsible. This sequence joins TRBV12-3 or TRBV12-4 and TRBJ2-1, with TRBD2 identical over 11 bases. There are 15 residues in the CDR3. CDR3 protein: CASSVAGGKGNEQFF. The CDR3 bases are TGTGCCAGCAGTGTAGCGGGGGGGAAAGGCAATGAGCAGTTCTTC.

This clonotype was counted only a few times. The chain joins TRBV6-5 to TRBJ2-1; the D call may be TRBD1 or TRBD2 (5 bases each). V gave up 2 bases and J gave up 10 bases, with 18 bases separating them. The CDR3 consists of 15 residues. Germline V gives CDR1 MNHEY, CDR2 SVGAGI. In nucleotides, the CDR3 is TGTGCCAGCAGTTACCAGGGACCAGATTCGGGGGAGCAGTTCTTC. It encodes CASSYQGPDSGEQFF.

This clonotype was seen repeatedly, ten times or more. As DNA, the CDR3 is TGTGCCAGCTCACCGGACACAGGGGGGGAGCAGTACTTC. It encodes CASSPDTGGEQYF. This chain connects TRBV18 to TRBJ2-7; 8 bases are shared with TRBD1. V shed 3 bases and J 7 bases; nucleotides not matched to a gene: 5. The CDR3 runs 13 residues. Germline CDR1 and CDR2: KGHSH and LQKENI.

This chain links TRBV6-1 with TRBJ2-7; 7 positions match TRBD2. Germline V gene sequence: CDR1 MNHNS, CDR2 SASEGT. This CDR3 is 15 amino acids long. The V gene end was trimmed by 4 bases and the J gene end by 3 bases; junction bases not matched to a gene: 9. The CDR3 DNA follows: TGTGCCAGCAGTGGGAGGGCGGGGGAGTTCTACGAGCAGTACTTC. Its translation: CASSGRAGEFYEQYF.

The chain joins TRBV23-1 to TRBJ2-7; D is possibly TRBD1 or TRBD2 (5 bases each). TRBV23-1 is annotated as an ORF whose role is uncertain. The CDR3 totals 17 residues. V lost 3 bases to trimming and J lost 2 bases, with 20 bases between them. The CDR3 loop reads CASSHGRDREPPYEQYF. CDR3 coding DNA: TGCGCCAGCAGTCATGGCAGGGACCGAGAACCTCCCTACGAGCAGTACTTC.

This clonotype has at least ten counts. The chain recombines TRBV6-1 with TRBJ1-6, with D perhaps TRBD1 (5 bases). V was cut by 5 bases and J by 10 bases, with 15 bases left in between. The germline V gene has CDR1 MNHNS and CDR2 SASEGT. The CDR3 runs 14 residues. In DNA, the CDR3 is TGTGCCAGCAGTAGCGGGGCTTTTGGGTCACCCCTCCACTTT. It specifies CASSSGAFGSPLHF.

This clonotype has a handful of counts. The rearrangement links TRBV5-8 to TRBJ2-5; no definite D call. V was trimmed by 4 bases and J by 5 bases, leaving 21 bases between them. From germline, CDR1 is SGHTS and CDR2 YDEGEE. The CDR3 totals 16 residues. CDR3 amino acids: CASSPVRRVTSETQYF. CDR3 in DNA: TGTGCCAGCAGCCCAGTGCGCCGGGTTACTTCTGAGACCCAGTACTTC.

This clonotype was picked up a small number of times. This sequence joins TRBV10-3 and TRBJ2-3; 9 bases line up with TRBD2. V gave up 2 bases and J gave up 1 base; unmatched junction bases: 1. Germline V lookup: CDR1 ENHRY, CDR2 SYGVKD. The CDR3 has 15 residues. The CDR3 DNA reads TGTGCCATCAGTGAGCTAGCGGGGCGCACAGATACGCAGTATTTT. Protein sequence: CAISELAGRTDTQYF.

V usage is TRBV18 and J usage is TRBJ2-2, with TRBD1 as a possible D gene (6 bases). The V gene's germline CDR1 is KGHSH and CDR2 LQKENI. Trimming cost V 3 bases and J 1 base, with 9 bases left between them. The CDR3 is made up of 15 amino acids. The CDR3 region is CASSPPGQNTGELFF. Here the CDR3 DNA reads TGTGCCAGCTCACCTCCGGGACAGAACACCGGGGAGCTGTTTTTT.

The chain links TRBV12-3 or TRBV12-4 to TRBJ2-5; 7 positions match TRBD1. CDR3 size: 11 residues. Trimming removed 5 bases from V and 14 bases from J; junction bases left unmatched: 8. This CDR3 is CASSGYRDSYF. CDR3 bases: TGTGCCAGCAGTGGCTACCGGGACAGTTACTTC.

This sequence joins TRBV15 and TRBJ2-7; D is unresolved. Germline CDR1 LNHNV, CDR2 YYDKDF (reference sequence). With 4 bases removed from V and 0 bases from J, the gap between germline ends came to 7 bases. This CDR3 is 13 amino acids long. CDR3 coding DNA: TGTGCCACCAGCATGGTAGACTCCTACGAGCAGTACTTC. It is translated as CATSMVDSYEQYF.

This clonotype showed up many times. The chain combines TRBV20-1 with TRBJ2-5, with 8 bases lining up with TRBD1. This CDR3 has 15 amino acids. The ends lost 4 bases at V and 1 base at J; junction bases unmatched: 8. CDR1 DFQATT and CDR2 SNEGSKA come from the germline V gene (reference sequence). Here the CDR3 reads CSAKDRARGQETQYF. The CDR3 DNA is TGCAGTGCTAAGGACAGGGCCCGGGGCCAAGAGACCCAGTACTTC.

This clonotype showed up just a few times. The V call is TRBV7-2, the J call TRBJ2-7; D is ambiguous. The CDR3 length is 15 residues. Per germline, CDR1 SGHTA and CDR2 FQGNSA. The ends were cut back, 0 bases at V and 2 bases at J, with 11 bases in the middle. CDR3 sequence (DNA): TGTGCCAGCAGCTTAGCGCGATACTCCACCTACGAGCAGTACTTC. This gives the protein CASSLARYSTYEQYF.

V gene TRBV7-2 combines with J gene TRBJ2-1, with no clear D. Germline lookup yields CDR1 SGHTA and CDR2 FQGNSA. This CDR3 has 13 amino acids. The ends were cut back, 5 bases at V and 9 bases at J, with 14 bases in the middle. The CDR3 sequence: CASSQPTVPEQFF. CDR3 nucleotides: TGTGCCAGCAGCCAGCCCACGGTGCCTGAGCAGTTCTTC.

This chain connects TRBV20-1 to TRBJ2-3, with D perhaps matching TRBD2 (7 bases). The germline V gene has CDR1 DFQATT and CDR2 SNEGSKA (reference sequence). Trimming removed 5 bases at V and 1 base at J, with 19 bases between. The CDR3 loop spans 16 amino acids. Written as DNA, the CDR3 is TGCAGTGCTCCCACGCGCGGGGGCTTTCGCACAGATACGCAGTATTTT. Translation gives CSAPTRGGFRTDTQYF.

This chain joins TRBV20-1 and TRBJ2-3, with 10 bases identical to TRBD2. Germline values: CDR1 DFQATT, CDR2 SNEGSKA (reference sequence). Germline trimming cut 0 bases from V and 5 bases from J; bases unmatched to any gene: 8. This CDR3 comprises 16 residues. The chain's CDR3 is CSARDVRAGGRDTQYF. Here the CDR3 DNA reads TGCAGTGCTAGAGACGTCCGAGCGGGGGGGCGAGATACGCAGTATTTT.

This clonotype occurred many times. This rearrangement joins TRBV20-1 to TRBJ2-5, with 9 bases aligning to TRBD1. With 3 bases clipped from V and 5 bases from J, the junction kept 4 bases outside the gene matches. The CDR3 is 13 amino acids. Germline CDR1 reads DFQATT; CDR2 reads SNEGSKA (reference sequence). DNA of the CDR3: TGCAGTGCTAGTACAGGGGGCTGGGAGACCCAGTACTTC. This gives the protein CSASTGGWETQYF.

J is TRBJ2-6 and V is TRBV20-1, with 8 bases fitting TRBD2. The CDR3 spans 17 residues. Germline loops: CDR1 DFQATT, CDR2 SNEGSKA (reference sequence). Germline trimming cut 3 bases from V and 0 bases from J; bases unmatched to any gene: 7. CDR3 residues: CSASSPGGTSGANVLTF. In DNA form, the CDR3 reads TGCAGTGCTAGCTCGCCGGGGGGGACCTCTGGGGCCAACGTCCTGACTTTC.

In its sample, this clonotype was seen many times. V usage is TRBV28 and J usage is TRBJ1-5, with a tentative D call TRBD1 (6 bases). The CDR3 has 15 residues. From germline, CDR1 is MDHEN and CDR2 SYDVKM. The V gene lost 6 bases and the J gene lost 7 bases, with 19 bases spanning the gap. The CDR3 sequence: CASSLGAGTTQPQHF. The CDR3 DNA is TGTGCCAGCAGCCTGGGGGCCGGGACAACACAGCCCCAGCATTTT.